These 19 T cell receptor beta chains were sequenced from one sample in a study of tumor-infiltrating lymphocytes in primary liver carcinoma. The authors made TCR beta cDNA from approximately 500 ng total RNA with a constant-region primer. Sequencing libraries for TCR beta derived from three nested multiplex PCR rounds that used slightly modified ARM-PCR. It was with TRBV1-TRBV30 forward primers and a C-beta reverse primer that the first two PCR rounds were run, at about 10 cycles each. TCRdb analysed the multiplex PCR reads with MiXCR anew, one entry per CDR3 protein. The table has 150,000 to 200,000 distinct CDR3 sequences, 70% to 90% seen once. Unsorted bulk tissue, roughly 20-32 mg of it, served as the source for co-extraction of RNA and DNA. The specimen was tumor tissue from primary liver carcinoma. These TCRs come from a man aged 40-55 years with primary liver carcinoma and hepatitis B virus infection.

The chain uses TRBV11-2 and TRBJ2-2, with 9 bases that match TRBD2. From germline, CDR1 is SGHAT and CDR2 FQNNGV. V lost 3 bases and J lost 7; bases outside the gene matches: 6. The CDR3 runs to 15 residues. The CDR3 is CASSFSGSSIGELFF. CDR3 coding DNA: TGTGCCAGCAGCTTTAGCGGGAGCAGTATCGGGGAGCTGTTTTTT.

Turning to this clonotype: A junction boundary mismatches the germline segment, possibly from a read error. The rearrangement uses TRBV29-1 and TRBJ2-7; D remains ambiguous. Germline V gene sequence: CDR1 SQVTM, CDR2 ANQGSEA. The length of the CDR3 is 15 residues. The CDR3 spells CNVEDPGRNSYEQYF. CDR3 coding DNA: TGCAACGTTGAAGATCCAGGAAGGAACTCCTACGAGCAGTACTTC.

This clonotype was observed a single time. A much larger clone differs from this one at a single base, so this may be a read error. The genes are TRBV28 and TRBJ2-1; D not certain. The V gene lost 6 bases and the J gene lost 2 bases, with 11 bases spanning the gap. This CDR3 comprises 14 residues. The germline gives CDR1 MDHEN, CDR2 SYDVKM. The CDR3 DNA sequence: TGTGCCAGCAGGATGGATTCACCCTACAATGAGCAGTTCTTC. Translating gives CASRMDSPYNEQFF. The whole variable domain, filled in from reference TRBV28 and TRBJ2-1, reads DVKVTQSSRYLVKRTGEKVFLECVQDMDHENMFWYRQDPGLGLRLIYFSYDVKMKEKGDIPEGYSVSREKKERFSLILESASTNQTSMYLCASRMDSPYNEQFFGPGTRLTVL.

Turning to this clonotype: The junction and the germline gene differ at one end; a read error may be behind it. The rearrangement links TRBV11-2 to TRBJ2-5; 12 bases align to TRBD2. Looked up from germline, CDR1 is SGHAT and CDR2 is FQNNGV. There are 17 residues in the CDR3. The CDR3 bases are TGTGCCAGCAGCTTAGGGCTGTCTAGCGGGAGGGATGAGACCCACTTCTTC. The encoded protein is CASSLGLSSGRDETHFF.

As regards this clonotype: A junction end diverges from the germline sequence, so it may reflect a read error. This chain joins TRBV11-1 and TRBJ2-2, with D tentatively TRBD2 (5 bases). There are 13 residues in the CDR3. Germline V gene data show CDR1 as SGHAT and CDR2 as FQDESV (reference sequence). The CDR3, as DNA: TGTGCCAGCATCTTTTGGCACACCGGGGAGCTGTTTTTC. It is translated as CASIFWHTGELFF.

This clonotype was picked up a small number of times. This may come from a read error, since a much larger clone is one base off. This sequence joins TRBV5-1 and TRBJ1-1; D unresolved. The CDR3 spans 15 residues. Germline V lookup: CDR1 SGHRS, CDR2 YFSETQ. The CDR3, as DNA: TGCGCCAACAGCCCGAGAGGTAGGACGAACACTGAAGCTTTCTTT. Translation gives CANSPRGRTNTEAFF.

With respect to this clonotype: This CDR3 is missing its conserved last phenylalanine or tryptophan, likely due to a read error. V and J are TRBV11-2 and TRBJ2-3; D ambiguous. Germline CDR1 is SGHAT and CDR2 is FQNNGV. The CDR3 consists of 14 residues. This chain's CDR3 is CASSLDVPTDAQYL. CDR3 coding DNA: TGTGCCAGCAGCTTAGATGTCCCCACAGATGCGCAGTATTTG.

J is TRBJ2-2 and V is TRBV14; possibly TRBD2 for D (5 bases). The CDR3 spans 14 residues. V lost 4 bases and J 17 bases, leaving 23 bases between the germline ends. The V gene's germline CDR1 is SGHDN and CDR2 FVKESK. The CDR3 region has the DNA TGTGCCAGCAGCCCCACGAGGAACACCGGGGAGATATTTTTT. This sequence encodes CASSPTRNTGEIFF. The full variable domain, completed using reference TRBV14 and TRBJ2-2, is EAGVTQFPSHSVIEKGQTVTLRCDPISGHDNLYWYRRVMGKEIKFLLHFVKESKQDESGMPNNRFLAERTGGTYSTLKVQPAELEDSGVYFCASSPTRNTGEIFFGEGSRLTVL.

In the case of this clonotype: With a much larger clone just one base away, this may be a read error. The CDR3 DNA reads TGCGCCAGAAGCTTGGGCCGGGACTCCGGCTACAATGAGCAGTTCTTC. Amino acid sequence: CARSLGRDSGYNEQFF. V is TRBV5-1 and J is TRBJ2-1; the D gene is possibly TRBD2 (6 bases). CDR3 length: 16 residues. Germline CDR1 and CDR2: SGHRS and YFSETQ.

For this clonotype: Relative to the germline gene, one junction end is altered; a read error may explain this. The chain carries TRBV11-2 and TRBJ2-3; a possible D gene is TRBD2 (6 bases). The CDR3 spans 17 residues. Germline V CDR1 and CDR2: SGHAT, FQNNGV. The CDR3 nucleotides are TGTGCCAGCAGCTTAGATCCGGGGGAGATTAGTACAGATACGCAATATTTT. Amino acid sequence: CASSLDPGEISTDTQYF.

Note on this clonotype: At one of its ends the junction is not consistent with the germline gene, which may arise from a read error. The chain is built from TRBV11-3 and TRBJ2-1; D gene ambiguous. Germline V CDR1 and CDR2: SGHNT, YENEEA. The CDR3 contains 15 residues. Here the CDR3 reads CTSSPLLAEINEQFF. The CDR3, as DNA: TGTACCAGCAGCCCCCTCTTGGCTGAGATCAATGAGCAGTTCTTC.

Worth noting for this clonotype: A junction boundary mismatches the germline segment, possibly from a read error. CDR3: CANSPRDRAHEQYF. The CDR3 DNA reads TGTGCCAACAGTCCCCGGGACAGGGCCCACGAGCAGTACTTC. The genes are TRBV6-2 or TRBV6-3 and TRBJ2-7; 9 positions match TRBD1. The V gene's germline CDR1 is MNHEY and CDR2 SVGEGT. CDR3 length: 14 amino acids.

The sample holds a few counts of this clonotype. Without the conserved terminal phenylalanine or tryptophan, this CDR3 likely stems from a read error. The limits of the CDR3 on the DNA are not certain, so only TCRdb's listed CDR3 is given. The V call is TRBV29-1, the J call TRBJ2-7. The germline CDR1 and CDR2 sequences are SQVTM and ANQGSEA. The CDR3 sequence runs 12 residues, both termini included. The CDR3: CSAGWGNHEQYL.

About this clonotype: This may be a read error, as it is one base from a much larger clone. V gene TRBV2 combines with J gene TRBJ2-3; the D gene is possibly TRBD2 (5 bases). With 7 bases removed from V and 7 bases from J, the gap between germline ends came to 27 bases. From germline, CDR1 is SNHLY and CDR2 FYNNEI. The CDR3 is 17 residues long. The CDR3, as DNA: TGTGCCAGCAAAGGAGGTGGAACTAGTATAATCGCACATACGCAGTATTTT. It translates to CASKGGGTSIIAHTQYF.

The genes are TRBV6-5 and TRBJ1-6; no definite D call. This CDR3 is built from 14 residues. Germline assignment: CDR1 MNHEY and CDR2 SVGAGI. V was pared by 8 bases and J by 10 bases, with 18 bases between. DNA of the CDR3: TGTGCCAGCGCTGGCAACGGCGGTGGCTCACCCCTCCACTTT. This codes for CASAGNGGGSPLHF.

A remark on this clonotype: A read error is likely, as this CDR3 ends without the conserved phenylalanine or tryptophan. This chain connects TRBV4-1 to TRBJ1-5; D is ambiguous. CDR3 size: 15 residues. Trimming shortened V by 3 bases and J by 0 bases, and 9 bases separated the two germline ends. CDR1 and CDR2 (germline): MGHRA, YSYEKL. The CDR3 DNA is TGCGCCAGCAGCCAGGAGGTCGATAGCAATCAGCCCCAGCATCTT. It codes for CASSQEVDSNQPQHL.

Concerning this clonotype: The germline gene is not matched at one end of the junction; a read error may be the cause. The chain uses TRBV14 and TRBJ1-6; no clear D. CDR3 length: 16 amino acids. Germline V gene sequence: CDR1 SGHDN, CDR2 FVKESK. The CDR3 loop reads CASSQGVMRFNSRLHF. The CDR3, as DNA: TGTGCCAGCAGCCAAGGGGTCATGAGGTTTAATTCACGCCTCCACTTT.

Remarks on this clonotype: One end of the junction does not line up with germline, which may come from a read error. The chain combines TRBV14 with TRBJ2-7; D not resolved. Looked up from germline, CDR1 is SGHDN and CDR2 is FVKESK. This CDR3 region has 12 residues. The CDR3 coding sequence is TGTGCCGGCAGCCACTCTATGGGTTCGCAGTACTTC. Protein: CAGSHSMGSQYF.

Comments on this clonotype: Given a much more abundant clone one base away, this may be a read error. V is TRBV6-5 and J is TRBJ2-2; weak D call: TRBD1 (6 bases). CDR1 is MNHEY, CDR2 SVGAGI, per germline. CDR3 length equals 16 residues. The DNA for the CDR3 is TGTGCCAACAGTTCTCCAGGGGTCTCCGTCACCGGGGAGCTGTTTTTT. Its translation is CANSSPGVSVTGELFF.